The entry below describes one T cell receptor beta chain. This entry is derived from a study of cytomegalovirus exposure and HLA in healthy donors. Amplification used 60 Vbeta primers and 13 Jbeta primers. Assay: immunoSEQ multiplex PCR; the TCRdb copy retains only in-frame clones and omits some. This sample has 150,000 to 200,000 clones, with approximately 80% found just once. Sequencing was performed on PBMCs. This TCR was sampled from a middle-aged woman in good health and CMV-seropositive.

The CDR3 coding sequence is TGTGCCAGCAGCCCCCGGGGTGTTGGTCAAGAGACCCAGTACTTC. It is translated as CASSPRGVGQETQYF. V gene TRBV5-4 combines with J gene TRBJ2-5; D perhaps matches TRBD2 (5 bases). Trimming took off 4 bases at V and 2 bases at J, with 15 bases between the two ends. CDR3 length: 15 amino acids. Germline values: CDR1 SGHNT, CDR2 YYREEE (reference sequence).